Following are 10 T cell receptor beta chains from one sample sequenced in a study of regulatory T cells in long-lasting Graves disease (dated by TCRdb to about 2021). In the paper's terms, the time point label means: newly diagnosed GD, antithyroid drugs for less than 3 months. For both TCR sequencing and RNA sequencing, RNA was extracted from PBMCs in TRIzol. Library construction relied on multiplex PCR. The sequencing machine was an Illumina HiSeq 4000. iRepertoire HTBI primers and Arm-PCR amplification of CDR3 regions were used to construct TCR beta libraries. TCRdb handled the public reads itself, with Q25 trimming in fastp and clone calling in MiXCR, and kept productive beta chains. Rows merge per CDR3 protein into single entries with the most common DNA and genes. The sample records approximately 540,000 distinct CDR3 sequences, about 12% of which are singletons. Approximately 9% of the sample is held by the ten biggest clonotypes.

The sample also formed part of further work on T cells in Graves' hyperthyroidism and ophthalmopathy.

The sample consisted of peripheral blood mononuclear cells (PBMCs), taken at new diagnosis, from a patient treated with antithyroid drugs. The receptor set was obtained from a woman aged 25 to 39 with Graves disease. Donor details come from another sample of the same person, matched by shared clones.

This clonotype was detected many times. The CDR3 region has the DNA TGTGCCAGCAGCTACTGGGCCCTCCAAGAGACCCAGTACTTC. Translated, it gives CASSYWALQETQYF. The chain combines TRBV13 with TRBJ2-5; D is ambiguous. Germline CDR1 PRHDT, CDR2 FYEKMQ (reference sequence). This CDR3 is built from 14 residues. The ends were cut back, 4 bases at V and 1 base at J, with 10 bases in the middle.

This clonotype has ten or more counts. The chain uses TRBV7-8 and TRBJ2-7; 10 nucleotides line up with TRBD2. Germline V CDR1 and CDR2: SGHVS, FQNEAQ. The CDR3 is 18 amino acids. The ends lost 4 bases at V and 7 bases at J; junction bases unmatched: 19. The DNA of the CDR3 is TGTGCCAGCAGCTCCTCGAGTACGGCCAGCGGGAGGGCCGGGGAGCAGTACTTC. It yields the protein CASSSSSTASGRAGEQYF.

Comment on this clonotype: A read error is possible here, since a much larger clone lies one base away. The rearrangement links TRBV13 to TRBJ2-1, with 11 bases matching TRBD2. CDR3 length: 15 residues. V gave up 4 bases and J gave up 9 bases; unmatched junction bases: 8. Germline assignment: CDR1 PRHDT and CDR2 FYEKMQ (reference sequence). The CDR3 coding sequence is TGTGCCAGCAGCTCCGCTAGCGGGAGGCCAAGTGAGCAGTTCTTC. This translates into CASSSASGRPSEQFF.

This clonotype was recorded many times. The chain carries TRBV4-1 and TRBJ2-5; D gene ambiguous. Trimming shortened V by 3 bases and J by 4 bases, and 6 bases separated the two germline ends. CDR3 length equals 12 residues. CDR1 is MGHRA, CDR2 YSYEKL, per germline. CDR3 DNA: TGCGCCAGCAGCCAGTCTGGAGAGACCCAGTACTTC. It is translated as CASSQSGETQYF.

This clonotype showed up many times. The V gene is TRBV7-2, the J gene TRBJ1-6, with D tentatively TRBD1 (5 bases). CDR3 size: 16 residues. The V end was cut by 5 bases, the J end by 5 bases, with 16 bases between. Looked up from germline, CDR1 is SGHTA and CDR2 is FQGNSA. The chain's CDR3 is CASSRGLPAHNSPLHF. The DNA of the CDR3 is TGTGCCAGCAGCCGGGGCCTCCCGGCTCATAATTCACCCCTCCACTTT.

There are many counts of this clonotype. The chain uses TRBV19 and TRBJ2-1, with 13 bases lining up with TRBD2. Germline CDR1 LNHDA, CDR2 SQIVND (reference sequence). CDR3 length: 18 residues. V dropped 9 bases and J dropped 0; count of bases not matched to a gene: 11. The CDR3 nucleotides are TGTGCCAGCACCCAACTAGCGGGAGGGATGAGCTCCTACAATGAGCAGTTCTTC. Amino acid sequence: CASTQLAGGMSSYNEQFF.

This clonotype has at least ten counts. V usage is TRBV12-3 or TRBV12-4 and J usage is TRBJ2-7; D is undetermined. V lost 1 base and J lost 2, with 6 bases in between. This CDR3 comprises 13 residues. In DNA form, the CDR3 reads TGTGCCAGCAGTTTAGTCAGCACCTACGAGCAGTACTTC. Translation: CASSLVSTYEQYF.

This clonotype was found many times. V is TRBV30 and J is TRBJ1-3, with unresolved D. The CDR3 is 12 amino acids. Germline CDR1 and CDR2: GTSNPN and SVGIG (reference sequence). Trimming pared 3 bases from V and 3 bases from J, leaving 6 bases between. The CDR3 region is CAWSGLGNTIYF. Here the CDR3 DNA reads TGTGCCTGGAGCGGACTTGGAAACACCATATATTTT.

This clonotype was detected ten times or more. The chain combines TRBV28 with TRBJ2-7; D gene unclear. CDR1 and CDR2 (germline): MDHEN, SYDVKM. This CDR3 has 14 residues. V lost 3 bases, J lost 2 bases, and 11 bases lay in between. DNA of the CDR3: TGTGCCAGCAGTTTTCCTACCACACCCTACGAGCAGTACTTC. Protein sequence: CASSFPTTPYEQYF. The variable domain in full, completed from reference TRBV28 and TRBJ2-7, reads DVKVTQSSRYLVKRTGEKVFLECVQDMDHENMFWYRQDPGLGLRLIYFSYDVKMKEKGDIPEGYSVSREKKERFSLILESASTNQTSMYLCASSFPTTPYEQYFGPGTRLTVT.

This rearrangement joins TRBV4-1 to TRBJ2-4, with 8 bases identical to TRBD2. CDR1 is MGHRA and CDR2 is YSYEKL in the germline V gene. The CDR3 sequence is 17 residues long. Unmatched junction bases numbered 5, after V lost 1 base and J lost 0 bases. The CDR3 loop is CASSQGGLAGAKNIQYF. In DNA form, the CDR3 reads TGCGCCAGCAGCCAAGGGGGCCTAGCGGGAGCCAAAAACATTCAGTACTTC.